This T cell receptor (beta chain) originates from a study of cytomegalovirus exposure and HLA in healthy donors. Of note for this clone: Its specificity is unknown.

Study-wide results and caveats: Later, an analysis showed that TCR beta chains associated with HLA were more clonally expanded than others that were equally common. An analysis that came later showed most CMV-associated TCR beta chains appearing HLA-restricted.

Nominally healthy donors were sampled, though unrecorded immune exposures were likely. V was pared by 9 bases and J by 2 bases, with 11 bases between. The germline V gene encodes CDR1 MNHEY and CDR2 SVGAGI. CDR3 length: 12 residues. The PCR used 60 Vbeta and 13 Jbeta primers. Clones were read by immunoSEQ multiplex PCR, and TCRdb kept only the in-frame ones, dropping some. This sample has 95,000 to 150,000 clones, with around four fifths found just once. This TCR was sampled from a man younger than 35 in good health and CMV-seropositive. This chain connects TRBV6-5 to TRBJ2-7; D possibly corresponds to TRBD1 (6 bases). Source material: PBMCs. The CDR3 reads CARRGHPYEQYF. The CDR3 region has the DNA TGTGCCAGGAGGGGACACCCCTACGAGCAGTACTTC.